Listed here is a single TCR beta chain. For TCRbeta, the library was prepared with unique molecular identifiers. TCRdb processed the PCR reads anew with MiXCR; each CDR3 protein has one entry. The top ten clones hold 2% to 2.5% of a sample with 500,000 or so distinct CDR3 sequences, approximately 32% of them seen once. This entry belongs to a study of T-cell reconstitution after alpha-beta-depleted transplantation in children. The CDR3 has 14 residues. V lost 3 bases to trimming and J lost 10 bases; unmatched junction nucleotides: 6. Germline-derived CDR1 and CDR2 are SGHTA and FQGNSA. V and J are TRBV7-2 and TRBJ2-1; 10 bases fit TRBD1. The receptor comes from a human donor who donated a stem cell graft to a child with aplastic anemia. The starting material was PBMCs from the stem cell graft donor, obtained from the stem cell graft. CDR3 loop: CASSFDRGLEEQFF. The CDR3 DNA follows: TGTGCCAGCAGCTTTGACAGGGGGCTAGAAGAGCAGTTCTTC.